This T cell receptor beta chain was recorded in a study of persistence of HIV-infected CD4 T cells. Worth noting for this clone: What it binds is not known.

The stimulus was lysate of CMV-infected fibroblasts, around 10 ug/mL. CD40L-negative CD69-negative CD45RO-high memory CD4+ T cells were sorted as populations depleted of antigen-responding cells. This CDR3 comprises 18 residues. The germline V gene has CDR1 LNHNV and CDR2 YYDKDF (reference sequence). V lost 0 bases to trimming and J lost 5 bases; unmatched junction nucleotides: 9. The immunoSEQ assay was version 4, run in survey mode. Assay: immunoSEQ multiplex PCR; the TCRdb copy retains only in-frame clones and omits some. The table records tens of thousands of clones, roughly 80% of them present only once.

The sequence came from an adult woman with HIV who was CMV-seropositive. The chain has TRBV15 and TRBJ2-1; TRBD2 aligns across 11 bases. Sequencing was performed on CD4+ T cells sorted from PBMCs after approximately 20-hour stimulation, taken from a patient who received antiretroviral therapy. The CDR3 here is CATSRDSQTSGIDNEQFF. As DNA, the CDR3 is TGTGCCACCAGCAGAGATTCCCAGACTAGCGGGATCGACAATGAGCAGTTCTTC.